The 8 T cell receptor beta chains in this list originate from one sample, sequenced in a study of CXCR3-negative and CXCR3-positive naive CD8 T cells. Libraries were UMI-labeled 5' RACE TRB cDNA. TCRdb reprocessed the 5' RACE reads and stores each CDR3 protein as one record, lacking DNA. The repertoire table contains approximately 26,000 distinct CDR3 sequences. The sequenced sample was naive CXCR3- CD8+ T cells from blood. Subset here: CD45RO-CCR7+CD27+CD95- naive CD8+ T cells lacking CXCR3 (TNR3-). The receptors originated from a human donor in good health. Some clones in this sample may be carry-over from other donors' samples.

The J gene is TRBJ2-7, the V gene TRBV7-2; no DNA is available, so the TRBD2 call from TCRdb remains unchecked. CDR1 and CDR2 (germline): SGHTA, FQGNSA. This CDR3 is 13 amino acids long. This CDR3 reads CASSPSSDYEQYF.

The chain joins TRBV27 to TRBJ2-7; TCRdb reports TRBD2, a call that lacks DNA to check it against. Germline V gene sequence: CDR1 MNHEY, CDR2 SMNVEV (reference sequence). This CDR3 has 14 residues. CDR3 residues: CASNPGNSPLEQYF.

The rearrangement uses TRBV29-1 and TRBJ1-1; as DNA is missing, the TRBD1 call by TCRdb cannot be tested. Germline loops: CDR1 SQVTM, CDR2 ANQGSEA. The CDR3 consists of 11 residues. The CDR3 sequence is CSVASGTEAFF.

According to its frequency, this clonotype is medium-sized (0.01 to 0.1%). The CDR3 loop is CSAKEGGSTGELFF. The chain employs TRBV29-1 and TRBJ2-2; lacking DNA, the TRBD1 call made by TCRdb goes unchecked. CDR1 and CDR2 from the germline V gene are SQVTM and ANQGSEA. The CDR3 is made up of 14 amino acids.

The genes are TRBV15 and TRBJ2-7. The V gene's germline CDR1 is LNHNV and CDR2 YYDKDF (reference sequence). The CDR3 consists of 11 residues. CDR3 amino acids: CATSPLPEQYF. Complete variable domain (other parts from reference TRBV15 and TRBJ2-7): DAMVIQNPRYQVTQFGKPVTLSCSQTLNHNVMYWYQQKSSQAPKLLFHYYDKDFNNEADTPDNFQSRRPNTSFCFLDIRSPGLGDTAMYLCATSPLPEQYFGPGTRLTVT.

The rearrangement links TRBV14 to TRBJ2-3; the TRBD1 assignment by TCRdb is unverifiable without DNA. Germline values: CDR1 SGHDN, CDR2 FVKESK. This CDR3 has 14 amino acids. CDR3 sequence: CASSQGEGGDTQYF.

The rearrangement uses TRBV7-2 and TRBJ2-5; TCRdb's D call, TRBD2, is unchecked because there is no DNA. The V gene's germline CDR1 is SGHTA and CDR2 FQGNSA. The CDR3 sequence is 17 residues long. CDR3 in amino acids: CASSLGVVLGGQETQYF.

This chain joins TRBV20-1 and TRBJ2-1; TCRdb gives TRBD2 as the D gene, but with no DNA this cannot be confirmed. The CDR3 sequence is 16 residues long. The germline V gene has CDR1 DFQATT and CDR2 SNEGSKA (reference sequence). CDR3 loop: CSASGTERGDYNEQFF.